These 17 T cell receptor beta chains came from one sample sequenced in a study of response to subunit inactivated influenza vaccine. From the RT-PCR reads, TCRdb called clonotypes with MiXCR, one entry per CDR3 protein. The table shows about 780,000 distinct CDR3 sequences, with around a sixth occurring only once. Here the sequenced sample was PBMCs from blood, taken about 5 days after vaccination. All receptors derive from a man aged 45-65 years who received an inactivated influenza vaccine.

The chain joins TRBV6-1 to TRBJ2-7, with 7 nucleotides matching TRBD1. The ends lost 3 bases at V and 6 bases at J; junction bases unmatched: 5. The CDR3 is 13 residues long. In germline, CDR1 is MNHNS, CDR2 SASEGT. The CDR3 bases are TGTGCCAGCAGTGAGACAGGGAAAGGCGAGCAGTACTTC. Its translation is CASSETGKGEQYF.

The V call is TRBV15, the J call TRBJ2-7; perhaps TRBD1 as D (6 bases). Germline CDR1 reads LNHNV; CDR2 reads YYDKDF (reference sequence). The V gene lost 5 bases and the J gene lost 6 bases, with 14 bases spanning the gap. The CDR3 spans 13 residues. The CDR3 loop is CATSENRVGEQYF. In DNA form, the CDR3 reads TGTGCCACCAGCGAAAACAGGGTCGGCGAGCAGTACTTC.

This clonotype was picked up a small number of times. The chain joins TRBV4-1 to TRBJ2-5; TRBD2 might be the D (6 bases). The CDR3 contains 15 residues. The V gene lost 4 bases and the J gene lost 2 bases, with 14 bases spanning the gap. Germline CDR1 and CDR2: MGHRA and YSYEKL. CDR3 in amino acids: CASSRTGLPQETQYF. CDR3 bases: TGCGCCAGCAGCCGAACGGGACTCCCACAAGAGACCCAGTACTTC.

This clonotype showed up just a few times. CDR3 residues: CASSYGQSMNTEAFF. Written as DNA, the CDR3 is TGCGCCAGCAGCTACGGACAGAGCATGAACACTGAAGCTTTCTTT. The chain joins TRBV5-1 to TRBJ1-1; possibly TRBD1 for D (6 bases). The V gene's germline CDR1 is SGHRS and CDR2 YFSETQ. V was pared by 3 bases and J by 0 bases, with 12 bases between. There are 15 residues in the CDR3.

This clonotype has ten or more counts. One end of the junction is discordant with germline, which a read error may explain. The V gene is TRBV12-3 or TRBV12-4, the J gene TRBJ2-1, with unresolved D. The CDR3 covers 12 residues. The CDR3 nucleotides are TGTGCCAGCAGCTTAGTCTACAATGAGCAGTTCTTC. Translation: CASSLVYNEQFF.

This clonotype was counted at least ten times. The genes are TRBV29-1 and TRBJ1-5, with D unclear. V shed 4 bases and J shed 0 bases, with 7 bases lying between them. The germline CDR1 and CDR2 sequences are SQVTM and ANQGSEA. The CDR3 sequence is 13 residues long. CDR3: CSVGQSSNQPQHF. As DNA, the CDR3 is TGCAGCGTTGGTCAGAGTAGCAATCAGCCCCAGCATTTT.

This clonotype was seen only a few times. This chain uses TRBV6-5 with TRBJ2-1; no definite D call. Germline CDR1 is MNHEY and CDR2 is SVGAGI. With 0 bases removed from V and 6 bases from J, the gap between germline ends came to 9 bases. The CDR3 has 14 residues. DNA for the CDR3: TGTGCCAGCAGTTACTCGCGGCTAGGCAATGAGCAGTTCTTC. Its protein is CASSYSRLGNEQFF.

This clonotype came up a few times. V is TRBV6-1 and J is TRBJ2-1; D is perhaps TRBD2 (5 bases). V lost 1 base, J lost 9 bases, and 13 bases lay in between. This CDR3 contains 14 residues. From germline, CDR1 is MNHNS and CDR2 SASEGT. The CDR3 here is CASSEGTATTEQFF. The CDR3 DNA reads TGTGCCAGCAGTGAAGGGACGGCGACTACTGAGCAGTTCTTC.

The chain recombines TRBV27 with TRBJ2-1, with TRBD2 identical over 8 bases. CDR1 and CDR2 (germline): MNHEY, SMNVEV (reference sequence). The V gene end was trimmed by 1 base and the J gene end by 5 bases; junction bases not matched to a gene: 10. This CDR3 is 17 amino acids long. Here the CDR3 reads CASSLYLGLEGDNEQFF. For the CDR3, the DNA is TGTGCCAGCAGTTTATACCTGGGACTAGAGGGGGACAATGAGCAGTTCTTC.

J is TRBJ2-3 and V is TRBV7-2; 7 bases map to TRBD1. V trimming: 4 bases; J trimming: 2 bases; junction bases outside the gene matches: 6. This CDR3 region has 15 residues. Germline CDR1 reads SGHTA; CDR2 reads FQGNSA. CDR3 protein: CASSSEQGFTDTQYF. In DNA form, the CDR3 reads TGTGCCAGCAGCTCCGAACAGGGGTTCACAGATACGCAGTATTTT.

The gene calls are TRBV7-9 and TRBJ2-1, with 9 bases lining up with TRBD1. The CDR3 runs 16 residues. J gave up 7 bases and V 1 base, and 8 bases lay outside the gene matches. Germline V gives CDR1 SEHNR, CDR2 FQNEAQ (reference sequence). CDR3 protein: CASSLEGTGPSNEQFF. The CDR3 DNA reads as TGTGCCAGCAGCTTAGAGGGGACAGGGCCCTCGAATGAGCAGTTCTTC.

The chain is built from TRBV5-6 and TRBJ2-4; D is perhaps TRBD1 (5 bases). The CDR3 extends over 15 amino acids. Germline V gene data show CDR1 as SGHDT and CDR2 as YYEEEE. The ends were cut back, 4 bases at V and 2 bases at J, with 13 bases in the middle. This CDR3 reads CASSPPGAPKNIQYF. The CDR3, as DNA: TGTGCCAGCAGCCCCCCTGGGGCGCCCAAAAACATTCAGTACTTC.

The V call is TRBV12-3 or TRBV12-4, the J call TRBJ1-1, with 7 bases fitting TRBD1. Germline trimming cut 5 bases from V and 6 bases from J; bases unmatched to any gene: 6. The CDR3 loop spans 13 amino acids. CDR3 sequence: CASSPFTGAEAFF. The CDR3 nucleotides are TGTGCCAGCAGTCCCTTTACAGGGGCTGAAGCTTTCTTT.

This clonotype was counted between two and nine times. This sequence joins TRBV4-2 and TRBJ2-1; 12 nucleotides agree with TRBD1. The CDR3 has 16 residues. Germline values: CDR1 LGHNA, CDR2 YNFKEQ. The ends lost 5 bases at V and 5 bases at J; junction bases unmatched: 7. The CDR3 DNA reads TGTGCCAGCAGCGGCCGGGACAGGGGGCGGGACAATGAGCAGTTCTTC. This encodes CASSGRDRGRDNEQFF.

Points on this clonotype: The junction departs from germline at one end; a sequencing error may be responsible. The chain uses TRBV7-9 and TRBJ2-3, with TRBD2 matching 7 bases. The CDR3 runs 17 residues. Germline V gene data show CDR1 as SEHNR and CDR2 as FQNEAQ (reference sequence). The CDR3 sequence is CACSLPRLAGSTDTQYF. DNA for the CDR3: TGTGCCTGCAGCTTGCCCCGACTAGCAGGGAGCACAGATACGCAGTATTTT.

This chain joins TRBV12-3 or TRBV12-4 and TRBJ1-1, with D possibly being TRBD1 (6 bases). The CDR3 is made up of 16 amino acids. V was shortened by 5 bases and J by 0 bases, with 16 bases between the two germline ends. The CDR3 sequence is CASSQYGQFMNTEAFF. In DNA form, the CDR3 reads TGTGCCAGCAGTCAATATGGACAGTTCATGAACACTGAAGCTTTCTTT.

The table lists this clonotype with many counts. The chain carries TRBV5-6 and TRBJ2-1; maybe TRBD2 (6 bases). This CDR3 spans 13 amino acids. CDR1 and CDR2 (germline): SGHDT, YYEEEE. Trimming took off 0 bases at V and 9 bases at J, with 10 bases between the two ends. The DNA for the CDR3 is TGTGCCAGCAGCTTGGTTTGGAGGGCTGAGCAGTTCTTC. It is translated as CASSLVWRAEQFF.